The 2 T cell receptor beta chains below were found in one sample sequenced in a study of cytomegalovirus exposure and HLA in healthy donors. PCR used 60 Vbeta primers and 13 Jbeta primers. Measured with immunoSEQ multiplex PCR; TCRdb has only the in-frame clones, and not every one. The sample yields a few hundred thousand clones, approximately 91% seen once. Material for sequencing was PBMCs. The receptors originated from a girl aged 2-9 years in good health and CMV-seronegative.

The chain uses TRBV6-6 and TRBJ1-3, with 8 bases that match TRBD1. The germline V gene encodes CDR1 MNHNY and CDR2 SVGAGI (reference sequence). V lost 4 bases to trimming and J lost 4 bases; unmatched junction nucleotides: 9. The CDR3 runs 16 residues. The CDR3 loop reads CASSLIGQGYGNTIYF. The CDR3 DNA reads TGTGCCAGCAGTTTAATCGGACAGGGTTACGGAAACACCATATATTTT.

Comments on this clone: Other DNA sequences within the sample encode an identical CDR3. The rearrangement uses TRBV5-1 and TRBJ2-7, with TRBD1 matching over 10 bases. Germline V gene sequence: CDR1 SGHRS, CDR2 YFSETQ. V trimming: 3 bases; J trimming: 2 bases; junction bases outside the gene matches: 2. The CDR3 totals 14 residues. CDR3 sequence: CASSSGQGAYEQYF. CDR3 coding DNA: TGCGCCAGCAGCTCAGGACAGGGGGCCTACGAGCAGTACTTC.